The table lists the clone carrying this TCR beta chain with many counts. Its antigen is unidentified. Sample time point: sample taken at primary tumor resection. Researchers sequenced whole RNA taken from tumor, nontumor lung or frozen PBMC without sorting. The donors comprised some 78 untreated early-stage non-small cell lung cancer patients. The data derive from a study of spatial heterogeneity in lung cancer. Study-level background: Detection of beta-chain sequences consistently exceeded that of alpha-chain sequences. Whole-study results and caveats: Ubiquitous expanded tumor TCRs appeared in blood more at resection than follow-up.

Trimming stripped 3 bases from V and 0 bases from J, with 9 bases between. The CDR3 has 15 residues. The germline V gene has CDR1 MDHEN and CDR2 SYDVKM. TCR cDNA molecules were tagged individually, and each one carried a unique molecular identifier. TCRdb redid the calling of the 5' RACE reads with MiXCR, one entry per CDR3 protein. The sample carries under 40,000 distinct CDR3 sequences, under 6.5% recorded once. This clonotype was obtained from a male donor with early-stage non-small cell lung cancer. The material sequenced was PBMCs, taken at surgery. V is TRBV28 and J is TRBJ1-5; D ambiguous. The CDR3 nucleotides read TGTGCCAGCAGTTTCGGCCGATATAGCAATCAGCCCCAGCATTTT. It specifies CASSFGRYSNQPQHF.